A selection of T cell receptor beta chains follows, all from one sample in a study of blood T cell repertoires in COVID-19. Produced via immunoSEQ multiplex PCR; TCRdb's table is partial and in-frame only. The sample comprises 250,000 or so clones, 88% of which are singletons, and 6.3% rests with the top ten. Sequencing was carried out using peripheral blood. The receptors here all came from a woman younger than 45 with COVID-19, enrolled during active disease. Both conserved end residues are part of each CDR3. D genes are given only for firm matches. The size entry is marked missing in some rows and otherwise reads once, few, many or a size class.

V gene	D gene	clone size	J gene	CDR3 DNA	CDR3 protein
TRBV19	-	-	TRBJ2-6	TGTGCCAGTAGCCAACGGGAGGACAGGGAGCTCACTGGGGCCAACGTCCTGACTTTC	CASSQREDRELTGANVLTF
TRBV24-1	-	-	TRBJ2-3	TGTGCCACCAGTGATATCCAGGGGTCGGATACGCAGTATTTT	CATSDIQGSDTQYF
TRBV11-2	-	-	TRBJ2-3	TGTGCCAGCAGCTTATGGGCGGGAACAGATACGCAGTATTTT	CASSLWAGTDTQYF
TRBV5-4	TRBD1	-	TRBJ2-1	TGTGCCAGCAGCTTAGGGGGCGACGAGCAGTTCTTC	CASSLGGDEQFF
TRBV19	-	-	TRBJ2-2	TGTGCCAGTAGCCTCCAGGGGCGCGCCACCGGGGAGCTGTTTTTT	CASSLQGRATGELFF
TRBV6-4	TRBD2	-	TRBJ2-2	TGTGCCAGCAGCGCGGGGGGGGTCGCCGGGGAGCTGTTTTTT	CASSAGGVAGELFF
TRBV4-3	-	-	TRBJ2-5	TGCGCCAGCAGCCAAGACTCCGGAGAAGAGACCCAGTACTTC	CASSQDSGEETQYF
TRBV24-1	TRBD2	-	TRBJ2-1	TGTGCCACCAGTGATTCGGGCGGGAGGGATGGTGAGCAGTTCTTC	CATSDSGGRDGEQFF
TRBV18	TRBD1	-	TRBJ1-4	TGTGCCAGCTCACGGGACAGGGGGCCGAATGAAAAACTGTTTTTT	CASSRDRGPNEKLFF
TRBV2	TRBD1	-	TRBJ2-1	TGTGCCAGCAGTCAGAACACAGGGGAGAGGTCCTACAATGAGCAGTTCTTC	CASSQNTGERSYNEQFF
TRBV9	-	-	TRBJ1-2	TGTGCCAGCAGCGATGAGGGGGGGAACTATGGCTACACCTTC	CASSDEGGNYGYTF
TRBV6-6	-	-	TRBJ2-6	TGTGCCAGCAGTCCCCCGGAGGGGCGCGGGTCTGGGGCCAACGTCCTGACTTTC	CASSPPEGRGSGANVLTF
TRBV7-9	-	-	TRBJ2-7	TGTGCCAGCAGCTTAAGGGGTCGGACCTACGAGCAGTACTTC	CASSLRGRTYEQYF
TRBV7-2	TRBD1	-	TRBJ1-2	TGTGCCAGCAGCTTAGGGAAGGGGGCGACTTATGGCTACACCTTC	CASSLGKGATYGYTF
TRBV14	-	-	TRBJ1-5	TGTGCCAGCAGCCAAGGCCCAGGGCAGCCCCAGCATTTT	CASSQGPGQPQHF
TRBV7-9	TRBD1	-	TRBJ2-1	TGTGCCAGCAGCGGGCAGAGACAGGGGTACAATGAGCAGTTCTTC	CASSGQRQGYNEQFF
TRBV5-8	TRBD1	-	TRBJ1-2	TGTGCCAGCAGCTTGGCTGACAGGGGGCTCTATGGCTACACCTTC	CASSLADRGLYGYTF
TRBV5-4	-	few	TRBJ1-4	TGTGCCAGCAGCACTAGGACCGGGGAAAAACTGTTTTTT	CASSTRTGEKLFF
TRBV6-5	-	-	TRBJ1-5	TGTGCCAGCAGTTACGGGAGGTATGGTCAGCCCCAGCATTTT	CASSYGRYGQPQHF
TRBV12-3/TRBV12-4	-	-	TRBJ2-5	TGTGCCAGCAGCCCAACAGGGCTGGAGACCCAGTACTTC	CASSPTGLETQYF
TRBV5-1	-	-	TRBJ2-7	TGCGCCAGCAGCTGGGAGGTTTCCTCCTACGAGCAGTACTTC	CASSWEVSSYEQYF
TRBV28	-	-	TRBJ2-5	TGTGCCAGCAGCCAACCGCAGGGTCAAGAGACCCAGTACTTC	CASSQPQGQETQYF
TRBV5-4	-	-	TRBJ2-2	TGTGCCAGCAGCTCGGAGTCGGGCGGGGAGCTGTTTTTT	CASSSESGGELFF
TRBV9	-	-	TRBJ2-5	TGTGCCAGCAGCGTAGGAGGGGGACGGGAGACCCAGTACTTC	CASSVGGGRETQYF
TRBV10-3	TRBD1	-	TRBJ1-4	TGTGCCATCAGTGATATAGGGGGCGCGGGTGAAAAACTGTTTTTT	CAISDIGGAGEKLFF
TRBV7-9	TRBD2	-	TRBJ2-3	TGTGCCAGCAGCTTAACTAGCGGCACAGATACGCAGTATTTT	CASSLTSGTDTQYF
TRBV10-3	-	-	TRBJ2-3	TGTGCCATCAGCCAGGGTGATAACACAGATACGCAGTATTTT	CAISQGDNTDTQYF
TRBV5-1	TRBD1	once	TRBJ2-3	TGCGCCAGCAGCAACGGACAGGTGGCAGATACGCAGTATTTT	CASSNGQVADTQYF
TRBV6-2/TRBV6-3	-	-	TRBJ2-1	TGTGCCAGCAGTTCCTACCGGGACACAATCTTATACAATGAGCAGTTCTTC	CASSSYRDTILYNEQFF
TRBV29-1	TRBD1	-	TRBJ1-2	TGCAGCGTCCCCGCTGGTTCGGGACAGGGGGCTGAGGGCTACACCTTC	CSVPAGSGQGAEGYTF
TRBV6-2/TRBV6-3	TRBD1	-	TRBJ1-1	TGTGCCAGCAGCCGGACAGGGACTGAAGCTTTCTTT	CASSRTGTEAFF
TRBV18	-	-	TRBJ1-1	TGTGCCAGCTCACCAGCGGGCTCTGAAGCTTTCTTT	CASSPAGSEAFF
TRBV19	TRBD1	once	TRBJ1-1	TGTGCCAGTAGCGGACTCAACAGGGGCCTTGAAGCTTTCTTT	CASSGLNRGLEAFF
TRBV30	-	-	TRBJ2-1	TGTGCCTGGAGTGTCAGAGGGGGCTCCTACAATGAGCAGTTCTTC	CAWSVRGGSYNEQFF
TRBV19	TRBD1	-	TRBJ2-1	TGTGCCAGTAGTATAGATAGGGACAGGGTGTACAATGAGCAGTTCTTC	CASSIDRDRVYNEQFF
TRBV10-1	TRBD2	-	TRBJ2-1	TGCGCCAGCAGTGAGACGCTTAGCGGGAGAGGTGAGCAGTTCTTC	CASSETLSGRGEQFF
TRBV5-1	TRBD1	-	TRBJ2-5	TGCGCCAGCAGCGAGGGACAGCAAGAGACCCAGTACTTC	CASSEGQQETQYF
TRBV4-3	-	-	TRBJ2-1	TGCGCCAGCAGCCAAGATCGCGGCGGGTACAATGAGCAGTTCTTC	CASSQDRGGYNEQFF
TRBV28	TRBD1	-	TRBJ1-5	TGTGCCAGCGGTGTCGCAGGGGGAGGCAATCAGCCCCAGCATTTT	CASGVAGGGNQPQHF
TRBV7-2	TRBD1	-	TRBJ1-1	TGTGCCAGCAGCTTCGGGACAGACTCAGGGCTTCAGGCTTTCTTT	CASSFGTDSGLQAFF
TRBV19	TRBD1	-	TRBJ2-1	TGTGCCAGCTCACCCGCGGACAGGACCTACAATGAGCAGTTCTTC	CASSPADRTYNEQFF
TRBV11-3	TRBD2	-	TRBJ2-2	TGTGCCAGCAGCTCTCCCGTGGCGGGGGGTCGGACCGGGGAGCTGTTTTTT	CASSSPVAGGRTGELFF
TRBV10-3	-	-	TRBJ2-5	TGTGCCATCAGCAGGGAGGAAGAGACCCAGTACTTC	CAISREEETQYF
TRBV7-2	-	-	TRBJ2-5	TGTGCCAGCAGCCCAGGAACAGGGCAGGAGACCCAGTACTTC	CASSPGTGQETQYF
TRBV18	-	-	TRBJ1-5	TGTGCCAGCTCAGAACAGGACAATCAGCCCCAGCATTTT	CASSEQDNQPQHF
TRBV6-5	-	-	TRBJ2-1	TGTGCCAGCAGTTACGGGGACAAACTAAAGCAGTTCTTC	CASSYGDKLKQFF
TRBV27	-	-	TRBJ2-2	TGTGCCAGCAGTCTAAGTATTCTCCCCTACACCGGGGAGCTGTTTTTT	CASSLSILPYTGELFF
TRBV5-4	-	-	TRBJ2-1	TGTGCCAGCAGCTCCACCTACAATGAGCAGTTCTTC	CASSSTYNEQFF